This TCR beta chain was identified during a study of response to subunit inactivated influenza vaccine. Study conclusions and caveats: The authors suggested that few new T cells are recruited per seasonal influenza vaccination.

This clonotype was counted between two and nine times. Its antigen remains unidentified. One entry per CDR3 protein, called by TCRdb with MiXCR from the RT-PCR reads. The table has roughly 650,000 distinct CDR3 sequences, 14% seen once. J was trimmed by 5 bases and V by 1 base; bases with no gene match: 9. The CDR3 loop spans 16 amino acids. Material: PBMCs from blood, obtained 14 days before vaccination. This clonotype originated in a man aged 45-65 years who received an inactivated influenza vaccine. The V call is TRBV12-3 or TRBV12-4, the J call TRBJ2-7; 9 bases map to TRBD2. For the CDR3, the DNA is TGTGCCAGCAGTTTAGGCCTAGCGGGGTCGGGGCACGAGCAGTACTTC. Translation: CASSLGLAGSGHEQYF.